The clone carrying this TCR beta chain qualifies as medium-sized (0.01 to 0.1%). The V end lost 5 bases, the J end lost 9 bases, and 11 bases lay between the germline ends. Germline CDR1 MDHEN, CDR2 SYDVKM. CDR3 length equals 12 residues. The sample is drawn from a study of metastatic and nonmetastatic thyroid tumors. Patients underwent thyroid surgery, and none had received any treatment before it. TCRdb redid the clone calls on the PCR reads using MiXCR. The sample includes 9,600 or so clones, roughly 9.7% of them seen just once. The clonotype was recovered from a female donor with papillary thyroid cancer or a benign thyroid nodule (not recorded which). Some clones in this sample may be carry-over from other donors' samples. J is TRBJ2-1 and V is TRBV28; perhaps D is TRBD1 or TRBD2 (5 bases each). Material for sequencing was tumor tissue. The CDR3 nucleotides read TGTGCCAGCAGTCCTTCGAGGGGTGAGCAGTTCTTC. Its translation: CASSPSRGEQFF. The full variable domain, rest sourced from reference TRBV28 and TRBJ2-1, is DVKVTQSSRYLVKRTGEKVFLECVQDMDHENMFWYRQDPGLGLRLIYFSYDVKMKEKGDIPEGYSVSREKKERFSLILESASTNQTSMYLCASSPSRGEQFFGPGTRLTVL.